This TCR beta chain is from a study of blood T cell repertoires in COVID-19. About the research overall: Sites in the United States, Italy and Spain provided acute and convalescent COVID-19 samples. T cells, B-cell-depleted T cells, or PBMCs provided the cDNA or gDNA that served as material.

The germline CDR1 and CDR2 sequences are WNHNN and SYGVQD (reference sequence). The V end was cut by 0 bases, the J end by 4 bases, with 12 bases between. There are 15 residues in the CDR3. Source study methods: For nucleated cells, counts were estimated from reference gene primer amplification. Some clones are missing from TCRdb's copy, which holds only in-frame ones; the method was immunoSEQ multiplex PCR. The V and J calls and clone size come from that table; D and trimming were worked out from the DNA. The sample includes 180,000 or so clones, 65% to 90% of them seen just once. The source is a man in his 60s with acute or convalescent COVID-19. Source material: peripheral blood. The chain employs TRBV10-1 and TRBJ2-5; D might be TRBD1 (5 bases). CDR3 nucleotide sequence: TGCGCCAGCAGTGAGTCCCCAGGGCTAGGAGAGACCCAGTACTTC. It yields the protein CASSESPGLGETQYF.